The following is a T cell receptor (beta chain) sequence with its context. Its specificity is unknown. The data are from a study of a mutant IDH1 vaccine in newly diagnosed glioma. Study-wide background: Most had both radiotherapy and temozolomide beforehand; others had only one. The study, taken as a whole, reports: Pseudoprogression seemed unrelated to changes in top peripheral T cell clonotypes.

The time point denotes: week 47, end of study. Mutant IDH1 20-mer peptide, at 300 ug, made up each vaccine dose, with topical imiquimod. Patients, over weeks 1, 3, 5, 7, 11, 15, 19 and 23, received a total of eight vaccinations. TCRdb's table, derived via immunoSEQ multiplex PCR, lists solely in-frame clones and lacks some. In the table there are about 94,000 clones, about 90% of which are singletons. Germline loops: CDR1 SEHNR, CDR2 FQNEAQ (reference sequence). J lost 8 bases, V lost 1 base, and 3 bases had no gene match. This CDR3 has 15 residues. J is TRBJ1-6 and V is TRBV7-9; 9 bases are a match to TRBD1. The sequencing used PBMCs, collected from a glioma patient whose treatment included an IDH1 peptide vaccine. The TCR sequence derives from a woman aged 45-59 years with glioma. Here the CDR3 DNA reads TGTGCCAGCAGCTTAGTGGGACAGGGCGATTCACCCCTCCACTTT. Its protein product is CASSLVGQGDSPLHF.